This TCR beta chain was observed in a study of cytomegalovirus exposure and HLA in healthy donors. The CDR3 contains 13 residues. The junction had 0 bases not matched to a gene; V was cut back by 3 bases and J by 3 bases. Per germline, CDR1 KGHSH and CDR2 LQKENI. To note about this clone: Distinct nucleotide sequences in the sample also encode this CDR3.

13 Jbeta primers and 60 Vbeta primers were used for the PCR. Method: immunoSEQ multiplex PCR; TCRdb's copy keeps in-frame clones and lacks some. This table holds 150,000 or so clones, around two thirds found once. The chain has TRBV18 and TRBJ1-2, with 8 positions matching TRBD1. Sequenced material: PBMCs. The sequence was obtained from a woman between 18 and 30 years old in good health and CMV-seronegative. The CDR3 loop is CASSPDRDYGYTF. The CDR3 DNA is TGTGCCAGCTCACCGGACAGGGACTATGGCTACACCTTC.